Each of the 16 T cell receptor beta chains below was sequenced from the same sample in a study of T-cell memory formation after mild COVID-19. TCRdb reprocessed the 5' RACE reads via MiXCR and lists one record per CDR3 protein. The table shows about 320,000 distinct CDR3 sequences, with more than 13% occurring only once. The specimen sequenced was PBMCs or a T cell subset sorted from them (not recorded which). Every receptor here comes from a man in his late teens or twenties who had mild COVID-19 (a few samples of this study predate the infection). Cell type and time point are not known.

This clonotype has more than one count but fewer than ten. The V gene is TRBV9, the J gene TRBJ1-5, with a possible D match to TRBD1 (6 bases). Germline lookup yields CDR1 SGDLS and CDR2 YYNGEE. CDR3 size: 14 residues. V lost 2 bases and J lost 6, with 12 bases in between. The CDR3 DNA sequence: TGTGCCAGCAGCGTTACAGGGCGAGGTCAGCCCCAGCATTTT. Translation: CASSVTGRGQPQHF.

This clonotype was counted between two and nine times. The rearrangement uses TRBV4-3 and TRBJ2-3; D is perhaps TRBD1 or TRBD2 (6 bases each). CDR3 length equals 17 residues. V was shortened by 0 bases and J by 10 bases, with 23 bases between the two germline ends. Germline assignment: CDR1 LGHNA and CDR2 YSLEER. CDR3 coding DNA: TGCGCCAGCAGCCAAGATAGGGGGACGTCTCTCCGGGGGTCGCAGTATTTT. Protein sequence: CASSQDRGTSLRGSQYF.

J is TRBJ2-3 and V is TRBV7-2; 8 bases are a match to TRBD2. The CDR3 totals 15 residues. The V segment lost 3 bases and the J segment 2 bases; nucleotides outside the gene matches: 4. Per the germline V gene, CDR1 is SGHTA and CDR2 is FQGNSA. The CDR3 DNA is TGTGCCAGCAGCTTCGGGACTAGTTACACAGATACGCAGTATTTT. Translating gives CASSFGTSYTDTQYF.

The rearrangement joins TRBV20-1 to TRBJ2-5; 7 positions match TRBD1. There are 14 residues in the CDR3. V trimming: 5 bases; J trimming: 3 bases; junction bases outside the gene matches: 9. The germline CDR1 and CDR2 sequences are DFQATT and SNEGSKA (reference sequence). CDR3 DNA sequence: TGCAGTGCTTCTTCCCGAGGGGGCAAAGAGACCCAGTACTTC. It is translated as CSASSRGGKETQYF.

In its sample, this clonotype was seen a few times. J is TRBJ1-3 and V is TRBV2; the D is unclear. The CDR3 covers 16 residues. V lost 4 bases, J lost 4 bases, and 17 bases lay in between. Germline CDR1 is SNHLY and CDR2 is FYNNEI. DNA of the CDR3: TGTGCCAGCAGTGTTCCAGCCCGATTGTCCGGAAACACCATATATTTT. Protein product: CASSVPARLSGNTIYF.

Only a few counts were recorded for this clonotype. The gene calls are TRBV20-1 and TRBJ2-7; tentatively, D is TRBD1 or TRBD2 (5 bases each). Trimming took 4 bases from V and 4 from J, leaving 11 bases between them. CDR3 length: 12 amino acids. Germline assignment: CDR1 DFQATT and CDR2 SNEGSKA (reference sequence). DNA for the CDR3: TGCAGTGCTACCCCAGGGACGTACGAGCAGTACGTC. Residues: CSATPGTYEQYV.

Only one count was recorded for this clonotype. The CDR3 nucleotides read TGCAGTGCTCGCGTCCCGATCACCGGGGAGCTGTTTTTT. This codes for CSARVPITGELFF. The V call is TRBV20-1, the J call TRBJ2-2; no reliable D call. Per the germline V gene, CDR1 is DFQATT and CDR2 is SNEGSKA (reference sequence). Trimming stripped 5 bases from V and 4 bases from J, with 11 bases between. This CDR3 is 13 amino acids long.

This clonotype was counted only a few times. The chain recombines TRBV6-6 with TRBJ2-1; D tentatively reads TRBD1 or TRBD2 (5 bases each). The CDR3 is 14 amino acids. CDR1 MNHNY and CDR2 SVGAGI come from the germline V gene (reference sequence). Trimming shortened V by 8 bases and J by 8 bases, and 19 bases separated the two germline ends. The chain's CDR3 is CASGGRQLRDEQFF. The CDR3 DNA is TGTGCCAGCGGGGGAAGGCAGCTTAGGGATGAGCAGTTCTTC.

In its sample, this clonotype was seen a few times. The chain employs TRBV6-5 and TRBJ1-6; possibly TRBD1 for D (5 bases). The V end lost 0 bases, the J end lost 8 bases, and 11 bases lay between the germline ends. The CDR3 length is 15 residues. CDR1 and CDR2 from the germline V gene are MNHEY and SVGAGI. DNA of the CDR3: TGTGCCAGCAGTTACTCGACGACAGTGGATTCACCCCTCCACTTT. It encodes CASSYSTTVDSPLHF.

This clonotype was found a few times. J is TRBJ2-2 and V is TRBV20-1; TRBD2 matches at 10 bases. The V and J ends lost 5 bases and 6 bases, in that order; junction bases with no gene match: 12. The CDR3 runs to 16 residues. The germline gives CDR1 DFQATT, CDR2 SNEGSKA (reference sequence). Here the CDR3 DNA reads TGCAGTGCTTTCCGCGGTAGCGGGGGGTTCGCCGGGGAGCTGTTTTTT. Residues: CSAFRGSGGFAGELFF.

The chain couples TRBV5-1 to TRBJ2-6; 10 bases fit TRBD1. Germline lookup yields CDR1 SGHRS and CDR2 YFSETQ. V shed 2 bases and J 0 bases; nucleotides not matched to a gene: 17. CDR3 length equals 22 residues. The CDR3 nucleotides are TGCGCCAGCAGCTTTGGTCGACAGGGGGCACTAATAACCCTCTCTGGGGCCAACGTCCTGACTTTC. It is translated as CASSFGRQGALITLSGANVLTF.

This rearrangement joins TRBV3-1 to TRBJ2-1, with a weak D call TRBD2 (5 bases). V was shortened by 4 bases and J by 4 bases, with 14 bases between the two germline ends. CDR3 size: 15 residues. Germline loops: CDR1 LGHDT, CDR2 YNNKEL (reference sequence). CDR3 residues: CASSPPSERYNEQFF. The CDR3 region has the DNA TGTGCCAGCAGCCCCCCCAGCGAGCGGTACAATGAGCAGTTCTTC.

Here the CDR3 reads CSATSPGANVLTF. The CDR3, as DNA: TGCAGTGCTACCTCACCTGGGGCCAACGTCCTGACTTTC. V and J are TRBV20-1 and TRBJ2-6; no clear D. The germline CDR1 and CDR2 sequences are DFQATT and SNEGSKA (reference sequence). The V and J ends lost 4 bases and 2 bases respectively, with 6 bases between them. The CDR3 consists of 13 residues.

This chain connects TRBV4-2 to TRBJ2-3; the D gene is possibly TRBD2 (5 bases). Between the trimmed V and J ends, which lost 2 bases and 5 bases, there was a span of 17 bases. The CDR3 loop spans 16 amino acids. Germline V lookup: CDR1 LGHNA, CDR2 YNFKEQ. The CDR3 DNA is TGTGCCAGCAGCCAACTAACTAGTAACGGTAGAGATACGCAGTATTTT. Encoded protein: CASSQLTSNGRDTQYF.

The chain employs TRBV28 and TRBJ2-7; possibly TRBD1 or TRBD2 for D (7 bases each). The germline V gene encodes CDR1 MDHEN and CDR2 SYDVKM. This CDR3 is 15 amino acids long. V was clipped by 5 bases and J by 7 bases, with 21 bases between them. The CDR3 here is CASSTPGRGRGEQYV. CDR3 DNA sequence: TGTGCCAGCAGTACCCCGGGGAGGGGGCGCGGGGAGCAGTACGTC.

This chain links TRBV14 with TRBJ1-5; a weak D match, TRBD1 (5 bases). CDR3 size: 13 residues. Trimming removed 4 bases from V and 6 bases from J, with 10 bases in between. Germline-derived CDR1 and CDR2 are SGHDN and FVKESK. CDR3 amino acids: CASSLGASQPQHF. CDR3 nucleotide sequence: TGTGCCAGCAGCCTAGGGGCTAGTCAGCCCCAGCATTTT.